These T cell receptor beta chains were read from a single sample in a study of beta chain features in type 1 diabetes. Assay used: immunoSEQ multiplex PCR; TCRdb lists only in-frame clones, some missing. The sample gives more than 250,000 clones, around 24% of which show up once; about 0.012% is in the top ten. Sequenced sample: naive CD4+ T cells from blood. The receptors here all came from a woman aged 30 to 39 with type 1 diabetes. The CDR3 runs from the conserved cysteine through the conserved F or W. The D gene is left open where the match is weak. Clone size appears in some rows only: once, few, many, or a class for an expanded clone.

J gene,D gene,clone size,V gene,CDR3 length,CDR3 DNA,CDR3 protein
TRBJ2-7,.,.,TRBV19,15,TGTGCCAGTTCCAGAGCGGCGAGAGCCTCCTACGAGCAGTACTTC,CASSRAARASYEQYF
TRBJ2-1,TRBD1,.,TRBV7-9,13,TGTGCCAGCAGCTTAATGGACAGGTCCAATAAGTTCTTC,CASSLMDRSNKFF
TRBJ1-1,TRBD1,few,TRBV29-1,15,TGCAGCGCCCGACCGGGACAGGGGTTGAACACTGAAGCTTTCTTT,CSARPGQGLNTEAFF
TRBJ2-5,.,.,TRBV18,13,TGTGCCAGCTCACCAGCCCAGGAAGAGACCCAGTACTTC,CASSPAQEETQYF
TRBJ1-1,TRBD1,few,TRBV29-1,13,TGCAGCGCCGTGCGGACAGGGAACACTGAAGCTTTCTTT,CSAVRTGNTEAFF
TRBJ2-7,.,.,TRBV7-9,13,TGTGCCAGCAGGGTTACAGGGATAGAAGTATCGTACTTC,CASRVTGIEVSYF
TRBJ1-5,TRBD1,.,TRBV5-1,14,TGCGCCAGCAGCCCGCAGACAGGGGATCAGCCCCAGCATTTT,CASSPQTGDQPQHF
TRBJ1-3,.,few,TRBV30,13,TGTGCCTGGACCTTGGACAGCTTAAACACCATATATTTT,CAWTLDSLNTIYF
TRBJ2-2,TRBD2,.,TRBV5-1,16,TGCGCCAGCAGCTTGAGACTAGCGGGAGACACCGGGGAGCTGTTTTTT,CASSLRLAGDTGELFF
TRBJ2-1,.,.,TRBV11-3,13,TGTGCCAGCAGCCCAGGCTGGGTGGGTGAGCAGTTCTTC,CASSPGWVGEQFF
TRBJ2-5,TRBD1,.,TRBV18,14,TGTGCCAGCTCACTGGGACAGGCCCAAGAGACCCAGTACTTC,CASSLGQAQETQYF